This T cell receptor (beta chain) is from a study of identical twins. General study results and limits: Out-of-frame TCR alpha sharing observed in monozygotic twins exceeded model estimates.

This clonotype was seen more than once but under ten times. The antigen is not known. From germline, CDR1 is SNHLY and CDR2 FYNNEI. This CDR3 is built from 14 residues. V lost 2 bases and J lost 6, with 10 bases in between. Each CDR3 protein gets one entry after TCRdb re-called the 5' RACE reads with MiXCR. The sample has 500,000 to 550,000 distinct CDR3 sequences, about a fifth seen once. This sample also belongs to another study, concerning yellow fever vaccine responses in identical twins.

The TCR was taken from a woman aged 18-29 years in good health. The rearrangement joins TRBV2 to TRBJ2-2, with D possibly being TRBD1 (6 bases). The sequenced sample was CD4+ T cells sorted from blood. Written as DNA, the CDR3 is TGTGCCAGCAGTGAATGGAAGGGGGCCGGGGAGCTGTTTTTT. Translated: CASSEWKGAGELFF.